This T cell receptor (beta chain) was obtained from a study of T cells after yellow fever vaccination. In the study overall: SMART-Seq v4 Ultra Low Input prepared the low-cell-number fractions.

CDR3 size: 14 residues. CDR1 WSHSY and CDR2 SAAADI come from the germline V gene. V shed 6 bases and J shed 2 bases, with 11 bases lying between them. Study findings and constraints: A large majority of primary-vaccination clones showed up again after the booster (around 96% CD4, around 85% CD8). Weaker, the secondary response peaked sooner, at day 5 versus 15. The appearance of a small share of clonotypes in both CD4 and CD8 compartments was observed.

TCRdb reprocessed the 5' RACE reads via MiXCR and lists one record per CDR3 protein. The sample includes around 49,000 distinct CDR3 sequences, about 7% of them seen just once. The TCR was taken from a man aged 25-40 years who received the YFV17D yellow fever vaccine. This specimen was CD8+ T cells not binding an NS4B(214-222) dextramer, sorted from PBMCs, taken 45 days after the yellow fever booster vaccination. This chain joins TRBV10-2 and TRBJ2-1, with D unclear. CDR3 bases: TGCGCCAGCAGCGTTGGGCGGACCTACAATGAGCAGTTCTTC. As protein: CASSVGRTYNEQFF.